These 5 T cell receptor beta chains originate from one sample sequenced in a study of tumor and adjacent non-tumor tissue in lung cancer. Three rounds of nested PCR, following a modified ARM-PCR protocol, produced the TCRbeta library. TCRdb recomputed calls from the multiplex PCR reads with MiXCR, one row per CDR3 protein. The data show about 85,000 distinct CDR3 sequences, with roughly three fifths seen just once and around 16% held by the top ten. The template was RNA from unsorted bulk tissue. Specimen: lung tumor tissue. The receptor set was obtained from a man between 65 and 79 years old with non-small cell lung cancer.

Comments on this clonotype: The missing conserved phenylalanine or tryptophan at the end of this CDR3 makes a read error likely. The CDR3 sequence is CASSPGLAPQETQYL. The DNA for the CDR3 is TGTGCCAGCAGCCCGGGACTAGCACCTCAAGAGACCCAGTACTTA. V is TRBV12-3 or TRBV12-4 and J is TRBJ2-5; 9 bases map to TRBD2. The CDR3 has 15 amino acids. J lost 2 bases, V lost 6 bases, and 7 bases had no gene match.

A remark on this clonotype: Lacking the conserved final phenylalanine or tryptophan, this CDR3 likely reflects a read error. The chain links TRBV10-3 to TRBJ2-1; possible D gene TRBD2, 5 bases. Germline assignment: CDR1 ENHRY and CDR2 SYGVKD. With 9 bases removed from V and 9 bases from J, the gap between germline ends came to 18 bases. This CDR3 is 13 amino acids long. CDR3 in amino acids: CAITSHSAGEQFL. The CDR3 bases are TGTGCCATAACATCACATTCTGCGGGTGAGCAGTTCTTA.

As for this clonotype: A much larger clone sits a single nucleotide away, making a read error possible. The chain's CDR3 is CASNQAGGEHF. CDR3 in DNA: TGTGCCAGCAATCAAGCGGGAGGGGAACATTTT. The V gene is TRBV2, the J gene TRBJ2-3; TRBD2 aligns across 10 bases. The germline V gene has CDR1 SNHLY and CDR2 FYNNEI. CDR3 length: 11 residues.

With respect to this clonotype: This clone may be a read error of a much larger clone one base away. V usage is TRBV29-1 and J usage is TRBJ2-6; a possible D gene is TRBD2 (6 bases). This CDR3 region has 14 residues. Looked up from germline, CDR1 is SQVTM and CDR2 is ANQGSEA. The CDR3, as DNA: TGCAGCGTTGAAGGGGGGGACTGGGCCAACCTCCTGATTTTC. This gives the protein CSVEGGDWANLLIF. Full variable domain (outside the CDR3, taken from reference TRBV29-1 and TRBJ2-6): SAVISQKPSRDICQRGTSLTIQCQVDSQVTMMFWYRQQPGQSLTLIATANQGSEATYESGFVIDKFPISRPNLTFSTLTVSNMSPEDSSIYLCSVEGGDWANLLIFGAGSRLTVL.

Remarks on this clonotype: No conserved phenylalanine or tryptophan is present at the end of the CDR3, so a read error is the likely explanation. V usage is TRBV5-4 and J usage is TRBJ2-7, with 9 bases lining up with TRBD1. The CDR3 is made up of 15 amino acids. Per germline, CDR1 SGHNT and CDR2 YYREEE (reference sequence). The CDR3 DNA sequence: TGTTCCAGCAGCCCAGGGACAGGGTTCTCCTACGAGCAGTACCTC. Translated, it gives CSSSPGTGFSYEQYL.